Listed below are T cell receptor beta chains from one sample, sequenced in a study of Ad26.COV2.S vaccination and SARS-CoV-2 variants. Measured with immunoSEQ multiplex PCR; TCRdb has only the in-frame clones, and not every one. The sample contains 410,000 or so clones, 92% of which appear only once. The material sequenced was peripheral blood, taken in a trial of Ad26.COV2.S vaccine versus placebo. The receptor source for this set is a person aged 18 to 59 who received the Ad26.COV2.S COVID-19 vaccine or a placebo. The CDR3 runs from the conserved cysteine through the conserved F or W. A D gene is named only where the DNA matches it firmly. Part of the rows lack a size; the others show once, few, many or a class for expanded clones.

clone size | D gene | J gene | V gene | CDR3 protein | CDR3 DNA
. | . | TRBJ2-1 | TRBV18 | CASSPASNNEQFF | TGTGCCAGCTCACCGGCCAGTAACAATGAGCAGTTCTTC
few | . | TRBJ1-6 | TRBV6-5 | CASSPVWPPNSPLHF | TGTGCCAGCAGCCCCGTTTGGCCTCCCAATTCACCCCTCCACTTT
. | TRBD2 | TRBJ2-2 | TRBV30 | CAWSVLAGAANTGELFF | TGTGCCTGGAGTGTACTAGCGGGGGCCGCGAACACCGGGGAGCTGTTTTTT
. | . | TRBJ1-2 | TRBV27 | CASSLSSSGGVNYGYTF | TGTGCCAGCAGTTTATCGTCTTCGGGGGGGGTTAACTATGGCTACACCTTC
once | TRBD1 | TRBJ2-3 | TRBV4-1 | CASRSHVGGPPPTDTQYF | TGCGCCAGCAGGTCTCACGTAGGGGGCCCCCCCCCTACAGATACGCAGTATTTT
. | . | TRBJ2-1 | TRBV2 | CASKRFTYNEQFF | TGTGCCAGCAAGCGGTTTACCTACAATGAGCAGTTCTTC
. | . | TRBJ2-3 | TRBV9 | CASSVAATDTQYF | TGTGCCAGCAGCGTAGCTGCAACAGATACGCAGTATTTT
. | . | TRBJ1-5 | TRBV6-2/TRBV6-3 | CASSDRPGRYASNQPQHF | TGTGCCAGCAGTGACCGACCTGGACGGTATGCTAGCAATCAGCCCCAGCATTTT
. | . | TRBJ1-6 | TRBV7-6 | CASSSYRDIGSPLHF | TGTGCCAGCAGCAGTTACCGGGACATCGGCTCACCCCTCCACTTT
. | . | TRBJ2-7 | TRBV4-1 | CASSQPDSLYEQYF | TGCGCCAGCAGCCAACCGGACAGCCTCTACGAGCAGTACTTC
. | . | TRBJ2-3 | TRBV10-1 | CASSETGLDTQYF | TGCGCCAGCAGTGAGACAGGGCTGGATACGCAGTATTTT
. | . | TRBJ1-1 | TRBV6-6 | CASSYSWGTNTEAFF | TGTGCCAGCAGTTATAGTTGGGGGACGAACACTGAAGCTTTCTTT
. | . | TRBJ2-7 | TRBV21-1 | CAISRCGGAYEQYF | TGTGCCATCTCAAGATGTGGGGGGGCCTACGAGCAGTACTTC
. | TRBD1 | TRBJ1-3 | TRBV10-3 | CAIRDPTGGVGNTIYF | TGTGCCATCCGGGACCCCACAGGGGGCGTAGGAAACACCATATATTTT
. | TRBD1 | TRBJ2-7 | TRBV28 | CASSHRRDRGHYEQYF | TGTGCCAGCAGTCACCGCAGGGACAGGGGGCATTACGAGCAGTACTTC
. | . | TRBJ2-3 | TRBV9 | CASNPHGTDTQYF | TGTGCCAGCAATCCGCATGGCACAGATACGCAGTATTTT
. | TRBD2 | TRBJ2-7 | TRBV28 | CASSLWRGLVAYEQYF | TGTGCCAGCAGTTTATGGCGGGGACTAGTCGCCTACGAGCAGTACTTC
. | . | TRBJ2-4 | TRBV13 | CASSHLRDIQYF | TGTGCCAGCAGCCATCTCCGGGACATTCAGTACTTC
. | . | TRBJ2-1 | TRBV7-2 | CASSPSSSLHEQFF | TGTGCCAGCAGCCCCAGCTCTAGCTTACATGAGCAGTTCTTC
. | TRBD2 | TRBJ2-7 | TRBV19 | CASTPGGLAPNEQYF | TGTGCCAGTACACCGGGAGGACTAGCTCCTAACGAGCAGTACTTC
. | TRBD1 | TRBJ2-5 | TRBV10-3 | CAIRQQGVKETQYF | TGTGCCATCAGACAACAGGGGGTCAAGGAGACCCAGTACTTC
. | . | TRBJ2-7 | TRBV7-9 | CASSLAAQEQYF | TGTGCCAGCAGCTTAGCGGCGCAGGAGCAGTACTTC
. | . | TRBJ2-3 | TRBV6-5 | CASSYLGQGPDTQYF | TGTGCCAGCAGTTACTTGGGTCAGGGGCCAGATACGCAGTATTTT
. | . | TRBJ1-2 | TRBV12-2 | CASRLETEGEGYTF | TGTGCAAGTCGCTTAGAGACAGAGGGTGAGGGCTACACCTTC
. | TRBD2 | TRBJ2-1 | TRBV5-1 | CASSLTSGGHFNEQFF | TGCGCCAGCAGCTTGACTAGCGGGGGCCACTTCAATGAGCAGTTCTTC
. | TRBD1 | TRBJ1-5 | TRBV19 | CASNSDRGHQPQHF | TGTGCCAGTAACTCGGACAGGGGCCATCAGCCCCAGCATTTT
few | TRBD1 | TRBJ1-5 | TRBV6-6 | CASNRGGGNQPQHF | TGTGCCAGCAACAGGGGAGGGGGCAATCAGCCCCAGCATTTT
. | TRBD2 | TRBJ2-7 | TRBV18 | CASSPGLAGDEQYF | TGTGCCAGCTCACCAGGGCTAGCGGGTGACGAGCAGTACTTC